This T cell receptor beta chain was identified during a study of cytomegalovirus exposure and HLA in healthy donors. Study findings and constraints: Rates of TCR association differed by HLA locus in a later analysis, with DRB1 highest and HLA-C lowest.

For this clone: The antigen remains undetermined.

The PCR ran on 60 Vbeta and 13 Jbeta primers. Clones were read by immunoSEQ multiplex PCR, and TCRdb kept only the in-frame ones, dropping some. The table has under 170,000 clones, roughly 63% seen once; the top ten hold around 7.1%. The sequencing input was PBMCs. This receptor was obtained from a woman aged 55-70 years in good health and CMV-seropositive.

The CDR3 sequence: CASKQDRLDTGELFF. The CDR3 DNA is TGTGCCAGCAAACAAGACAGGCTCGACACCGGGGAGCTGTTTTTT. The chain recombines TRBV7-9 with TRBJ2-2; tentative D call: TRBD1 (6 bases). V dropped 7 bases and J dropped 3 bases, with 15 bases sitting between them. The CDR3 spans 15 residues. Germline assignment: CDR1 SEHNR and CDR2 FQNEAQ (reference sequence).